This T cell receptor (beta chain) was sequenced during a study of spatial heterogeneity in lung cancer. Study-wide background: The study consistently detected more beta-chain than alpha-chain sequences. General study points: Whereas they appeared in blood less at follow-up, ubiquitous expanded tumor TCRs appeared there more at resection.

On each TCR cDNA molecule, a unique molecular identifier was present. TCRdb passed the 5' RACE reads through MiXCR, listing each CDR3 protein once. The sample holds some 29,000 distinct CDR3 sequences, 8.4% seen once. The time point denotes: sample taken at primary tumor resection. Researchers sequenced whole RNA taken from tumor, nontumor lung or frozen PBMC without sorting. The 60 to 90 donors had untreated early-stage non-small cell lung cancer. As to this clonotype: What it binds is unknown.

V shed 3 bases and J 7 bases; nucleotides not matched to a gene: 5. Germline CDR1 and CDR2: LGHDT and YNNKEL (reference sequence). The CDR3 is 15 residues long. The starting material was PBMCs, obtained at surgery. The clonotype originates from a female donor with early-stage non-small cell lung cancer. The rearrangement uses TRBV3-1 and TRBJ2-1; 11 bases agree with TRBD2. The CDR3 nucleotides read TGTGCCAGCAGCCAGGGGACTAGCGGTTGGAATGAGCAGTTCTTC. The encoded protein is CASSQGTSGWNEQFF.